Presented here are 25 T cell receptor beta chains from one specimen sequenced in a study of OX40 agonist ivuxolimab in advanced cancers. Sequencing was performed with immunoSEQ multiplex PCR; in TCRdb, only in-frame clones are kept and a portion is missing. The table shows approximately 82,000 clones, with around 86% occurring only once. Material: CD4+ or CD8+ T cells sorted from blood, obtained in a trial of the OX40 agonist ivuxolimab. These receptors were obtained from an adult with an advanced solid tumor such as melanoma, head and neck, liver or kidney cancer.

The rearrangement joins TRBV7-2 to TRBJ1-1, with D perhaps TRBD1 (5 bases). Germline V gives CDR1 SGHTA, CDR2 FQGNSA. V lost 5 bases and J lost 7, with 14 bases in between. The CDR3 sequence is 13 residues long. CDR3 residues: CASSTGRGIEAFF. DNA for the CDR3: TGTGCCAGCAGCACAGGTAGGGGAATTGAAGCTTTCTTT. Full variable domain (rest looked up from reference TRBV7-2 and TRBJ1-1): GAGVSQSPSNKVTEKGKDVELRCDPISGHTALYWYRQSLGQGLEFLIYFQGNSAPDKSGLPSDRFSAERTGGSVSTLTIQRTQQEDSAVYLCASSTGRGIEAFFGQGTRLTVV.

This chain connects TRBV6-5 to TRBJ2-7; 9 bases are shared with TRBD2. The CDR3 is 15 residues long. V lost 5 bases to trimming and J lost 0 bases; unmatched junction nucleotides: 5. The germline gives CDR1 MNHEY, CDR2 SVGAGI. CDR3 sequence: CASSKIAGASYEQYF. The CDR3 DNA is TGTGCCAGCAGTAAGATAGCGGGAGCCTCCTACGAGCAGTACTTC.

The chain carries TRBV27 and TRBJ1-2; D perhaps matches TRBD1 (5 bases). Looked up from germline, CDR1 is MNHEY and CDR2 is SMNVEV (reference sequence). The CDR3 loop spans 12 amino acids. V was clipped by 4 bases and J by 6 bases, with 9 bases between them. CDR3: CASSSPGHGYTF. The CDR3 DNA follows: TGTGCCAGCAGTTCTCCGGGACATGGCTACACCTTC.

The chain combines TRBV7-2 with TRBJ2-1; D gene ambiguous. The V end lost 1 base, the J end lost 0 bases, and 7 bases lay between the germline ends. Germline V lookup: CDR1 SGHTA, CDR2 FQGNSA. The CDR3 is made up of 15 amino acids. Here the CDR3 reads CASSLVGVSYNEQFF. The CDR3 DNA follows: TGTGCCAGCAGCTTAGTCGGTGTCTCCTACAATGAGCAGTTCTTC.

This rearrangement joins TRBV2 to TRBJ1-5; D gene ambiguous. Germline V lookup: CDR1 SNHLY, CDR2 FYNNEI. CDR3 length equals 12 residues. Trimming shortened V by 6 bases and J by 4 bases, and 7 bases separated the two germline ends. In DNA form, the CDR3 reads TGTGCCAGCAGAGCTGATAATCAGCCCCAGCATTTT. Its translation is CASRADNQPQHF.

V and J are TRBV28 and TRBJ2-1; 7 bases are shared with TRBD1. Trimming at V came to 5 bases and at J to 9 bases, leaving 4 bases not matched to a gene. This CDR3 comprises 12 residues. Germline V gene data show CDR1 as MDHEN and CDR2 as SYDVKM. Here the CDR3 DNA reads TGTGCCAGCAGTAGGGGGCTAGGTGAGCAGTTCTTC. This gives the protein CASSRGLGEQFF.

V and J are TRBV10-3 and TRBJ1-2, with D uncertain. V lost 10 bases, J lost 0 bases, and 6 bases lay in between. The CDR3 loop spans 11 amino acids. CDR1 is ENHRY and CDR2 is SYGVKD in the germline V gene. The CDR3 nucleotides read TGTGCCACCAGAGCTAACTATGGCTACACCTTC. This codes for CATRANYGYTF.

The chain has TRBV11-2 and TRBJ1-1, with 9 bases lining up with TRBD1. The CDR3 extends over 14 amino acids. V shed 5 bases, J shed 2 bases, and the junction held 3 bases outside the gene matches. From germline, CDR1 is SGHAT and CDR2 FQNNGV. Written as DNA, the CDR3 is TGTGCCAGCAGCGCGGACAGGGGTAACACTGAAGCTTTCTTT. Its protein product is CASSADRGNTEAFF.

The chain couples TRBV27 to TRBJ1-6, with 10 bases matching TRBD1. The junction had 8 bases not matched to a gene; V was cut back by 7 bases and J by 8 bases. The CDR3 has 15 residues. From germline, CDR1 is MNHEY and CDR2 SMNVEV (reference sequence). The CDR3 is CASTPQGQGYSPLHF. For the CDR3, the DNA is TGTGCCAGCACTCCCCAGGGACAGGGGTATTCACCCCTCCACTTT.

In this sample, this clone turned up once. This sequence joins TRBV6-1 and TRBJ1-1, with TRBD1 matching over 8 bases. Germline V gene sequence: CDR1 MNHNS, CDR2 SASEGT. This CDR3 is built from 13 residues. After removal of 5 bases from V and 5 bases from J, the junction contained 4 bases not matched to a gene. CDR3 DNA sequence: TGTGCCAGCAGTTGGGACAGGAGAACTGAAGCTTTCTTT. Translated: CASSWDRRTEAFF.

This chain links TRBV5-8 with TRBJ1-4; no definite D call. The CDR3 extends over 14 amino acids. The germline V and J ends were trimmed by 3 bases and 6 bases, with 12 bases remaining between them. CDR1 is SGHTS and CDR2 is YDEGEE in the germline V gene. DNA for the CDR3: TGTGCCAGCAGCTCCCGGGAGTTCGATGAAAAACTGTTTTTT. Protein sequence: CASSSREFDEKLFF.

The J gene is TRBJ1-4, the V gene TRBV29-1, with TRBD1 as a possible D gene (5 bases). Germline V gives CDR1 SQVTM, CDR2 ANQGSEA. V lost 7 bases and J 4 bases, leaving 7 bases between the germline ends. This CDR3 has 11 residues. The CDR3 loop reads CSGGYNEKLFF. CDR3 DNA sequence: TGCAGCGGGGGGTATAATGAAAAACTGTTTTTT.

V usage is TRBV6-5 and J usage is TRBJ2-7, with TRBD1 matching over 9 bases. Germline V lookup: CDR1 MNHEY, CDR2 SVGAGI. J was trimmed by 6 bases and V by 5 bases; bases with no gene match: 5. The CDR3 extends over 13 amino acids. The chain's CDR3 is CASSPATGGEQYF. CDR3 DNA: TGTGCCAGCAGTCCAGCGACAGGGGGCGAGCAGTACTTC.

The chain combines TRBV2 with TRBJ2-5; 10 positions match TRBD2. Germline loops: CDR1 SNHLY, CDR2 FYNNEI. V lost 2 bases, J lost 5 bases, and 5 bases stayed unmatched. The CDR3 consists of 15 residues. The CDR3 reads CASSETSGVGETQYF. In DNA, the CDR3 is TGTGCCAGCAGTGAAACTAGCGGGGTCGGGGAGACCCAGTACTTC.

This clone was found once. The chain joins TRBV1 to TRBJ2-5. TRBV1 has pseudogene status. CDR3 length: 12 residues. The CDR3 loop reads CTSSHGKETQYF. For the CDR3, the DNA is TGCACCAGCAGCCATGGTAAAGAGACCCAGTACTTC.

The J gene is TRBJ1-4, the V gene TRBV27; maybe TRBD1 (6 bases). Looked up from germline, CDR1 is MNHEY and CDR2 is SMNVEV (reference sequence). Trimming left V 7 bases short and J 5 bases short, with 14 bases between. The length of the CDR3 is 14 residues. CDR3 protein: CASKKWGANEKLFF. In DNA, the CDR3 is TGTGCCAGCAAAAAGTGGGGGGCAAATGAAAAACTGTTTTTT.

The chain links TRBV5-4 to TRBJ1-5; D is ambiguous. CDR3 length equals 14 residues. V was cut by 0 bases and J by 7 bases, with 11 bases left in between. The V gene's germline CDR1 is SGHNT and CDR2 YYREEE (reference sequence). The CDR3 nucleotides are TGTGCCAGCAGCTTGGCAGGTGTGGGGCAGCCCCAGCATTTT. It is translated as CASSLAGVGQPQHF. The full variable domain, with the rest looked up from reference TRBV5-4 and TRBJ1-5, is ETGVTQSPTHLIKTRGQQVTLRCSSQSGHNTVSWYQQALGQGPQFIFQYYREEENGRGNFPPRFSGLQFPNYSSELNVNALELDDSALYLCASSLAGVGQPQHFGDGTRLSIL.

The chain combines TRBV4-1 with TRBJ2-7, with 12 positions matching TRBD1. Trimming at V came to 5 bases and at J to 5 bases, leaving 7 bases not matched to a gene. The germline CDR1 and CDR2 sequences are MGHRA and YSYEKL. CDR3 length equals 15 residues. The CDR3 nucleotides read TGCGCCAGCAGCTACGCCGGGACAGGGGGCCACGAGCAGTACTTC. Translating gives CASSYAGTGGHEQYF.

The V gene is TRBV18, the J gene TRBJ2-5, with D perhaps being TRBD1 or TRBD2 (6 bases each). The CDR3 runs 18 residues. Germline V CDR1 and CDR2: KGHSH, LQKENI. Between the trimmed V and J ends, which lost 3 bases and 5 bases, there was a span of 25 bases. The CDR3 DNA follows: TGTGCCAGCTCACCGCTGTTGAAACTGGGGGGCGGAGAGGAGACCCAGTACTTC. This sequence encodes CASSPLLKLGGGEETQYF.

The CDR3 region is CASSRTGFSYEQYF. The CDR3 region has the DNA TGTGCCAGCAGCCGGACAGGTTTCTCCTACGAGCAGTACTTC. The chain links TRBV11-2 to TRBJ2-7; the match to TRBD1 covers 7 bases. CDR3 length: 14 amino acids. The germline gives CDR1 SGHAT, CDR2 FQNNGV. J was trimmed by 0 bases and V by 5 bases; bases with no gene match: 4. The complete variable domain, with remaining parts taken from reference TRBV11-2 and TRBJ2-7, reads EAGVAQSPRYKIIEKRQSVAFWCNPISGHATLYWYQQILGQGPKLLIQFQNNGVVDDSQLPKDRFSAERLKGVDSTLKIQPAKLEDSAVYLCASSRTGFSYEQYFGPGTRLTVT.

The genes are TRBV7-2 and TRBJ1-2; D is unresolved. The V gene lost 0 bases and the J gene lost 4 bases, with 9 bases spanning the gap. Germline loops: CDR1 SGHTA, CDR2 FQGNSA. CDR3 size: 14 residues. This CDR3 reads CASSLASDLYGYTF. CDR3 DNA sequence: TGTGCCAGCAGCTTAGCGTCAGATCTCTATGGCTACACCTTC. Using reference TRBV7-2 and TRBJ1-2 for the parts outside the CDR3, the full variable domain is GAGVSQSPSNKVTEKGKDVELRCDPISGHTALYWYRQSLGQGLEFLIYFQGNSAPDKSGLPSDRFSAERTGGSVSTLTIQRTQQEDSAVYLCASSLASDLYGYTFGSGTRLTVV.

This clone showed up just a few times. V is TRBV30 and J is TRBJ2-7, with 8 bases that match TRBD1. The V and J ends lost 3 bases and 5 bases, in that order; junction bases with no gene match: 6. The CDR3 loop spans 13 amino acids. Germline V gene lookup returns CDR1 GTSNPN and CDR2 SVGIG (reference sequence). The CDR3 loop reads CAWSRGRGNEQYF. In DNA, the CDR3 is TGTGCCTGGAGCAGGGGGCGAGGTAACGAGCAGTACTTC.

The chain uses TRBV7-2 and TRBJ2-3; tentative D call: TRBD2 (5 bases). Trimming shortened V by 7 bases and J by 1 base, and 12 bases separated the two germline ends. Germline CDR1 SGHTA, CDR2 FQGNSA. The CDR3 runs 14 residues. The CDR3 spells CASNPLRGTDTQYF. The CDR3 DNA follows: TGTGCCAGCAACCCCTTGCGGGGCACAGATACGCAGTATTTT.

The gene calls are TRBV19 and TRBJ1-2, with D unclear. The CDR3 sequence is 13 residues long. Trimming removed 2 bases at V and 3 bases at J, with 7 bases between. CDR1 and CDR2 from the germline V gene are LNHDA and SQIVND (reference sequence). CDR3 protein: CASSIKRDYGYTF. The CDR3 DNA reads as TGTGCCAGTAGTATAAAGAGGGACTATGGCTACACCTTC.

The chain links TRBV27 to TRBJ1-1; 9 positions agree with TRBD1. Looked up from germline, CDR1 is MNHEY and CDR2 is SMNVEV (reference sequence). V lost 5 bases and J lost 11; bases outside the gene matches: 9. This CDR3 has 13 residues. The CDR3, as DNA: TGTGCCAGCAGTCCCCGGGACAGGGTAAAGGCTTTCTTT. This translates into CASSPRDRVKAFF.